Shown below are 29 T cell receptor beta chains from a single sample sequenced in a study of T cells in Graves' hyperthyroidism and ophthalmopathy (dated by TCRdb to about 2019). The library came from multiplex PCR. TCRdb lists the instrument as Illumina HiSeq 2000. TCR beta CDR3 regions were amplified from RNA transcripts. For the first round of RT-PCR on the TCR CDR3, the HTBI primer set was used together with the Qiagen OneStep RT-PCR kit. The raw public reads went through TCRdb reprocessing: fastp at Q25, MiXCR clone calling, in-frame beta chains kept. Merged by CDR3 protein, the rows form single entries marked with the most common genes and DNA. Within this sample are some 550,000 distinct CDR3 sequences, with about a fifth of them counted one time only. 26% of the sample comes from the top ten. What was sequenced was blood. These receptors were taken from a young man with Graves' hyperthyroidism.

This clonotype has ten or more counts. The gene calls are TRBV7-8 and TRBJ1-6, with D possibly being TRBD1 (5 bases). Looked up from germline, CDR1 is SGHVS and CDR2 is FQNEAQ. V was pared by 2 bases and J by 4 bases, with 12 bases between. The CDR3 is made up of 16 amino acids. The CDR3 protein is CASSLTTAPYNSPLHF. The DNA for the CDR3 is TGTGCCAGCAGCTTAACGACAGCGCCTTATAATTCACCCCTCCACTTT.

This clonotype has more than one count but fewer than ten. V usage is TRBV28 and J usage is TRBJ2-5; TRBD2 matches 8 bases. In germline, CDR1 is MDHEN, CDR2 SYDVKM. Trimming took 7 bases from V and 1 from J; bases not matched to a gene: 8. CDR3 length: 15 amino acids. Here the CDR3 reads CASNSGGGSQETQYF. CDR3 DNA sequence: TGTGCCAGCAACTCAGGCGGGGGGTCCCAAGAGACCCAGTACTTC. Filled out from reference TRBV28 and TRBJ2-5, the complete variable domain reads DVKVTQSSRYLVKRTGEKVFLECVQDMDHENMFWYRQDPGLGLRLIYFSYDVKMKEKGDIPEGYSVSREKKERFSLILESASTNQTSMYLCASNSGGGSQETQYFGPGTRLLVL.

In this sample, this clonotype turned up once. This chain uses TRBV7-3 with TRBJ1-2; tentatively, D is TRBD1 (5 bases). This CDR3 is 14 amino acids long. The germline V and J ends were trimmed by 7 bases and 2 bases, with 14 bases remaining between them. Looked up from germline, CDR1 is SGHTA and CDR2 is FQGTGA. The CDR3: CASTSRTGNYGYTF. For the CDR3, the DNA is TGTGCCAGCACCTCTCGTACAGGCAACTATGGCTACACCTTC.

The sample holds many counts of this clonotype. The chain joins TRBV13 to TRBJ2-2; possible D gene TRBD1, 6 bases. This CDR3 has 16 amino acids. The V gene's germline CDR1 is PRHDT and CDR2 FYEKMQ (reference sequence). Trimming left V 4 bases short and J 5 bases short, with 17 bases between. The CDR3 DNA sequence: TGTGCCAGCAGCTCCACAAGAATCCAGGGGACCGGGGAGCTGTTTTTT. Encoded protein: CASSSTRIQGTGELFF. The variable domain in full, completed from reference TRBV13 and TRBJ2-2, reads AAGVIQSPRHLIKEKRETATLKCYPIPRHDTVYWYQQGPGQDPQFLISFYEKMQSDKGSIPDRFSAQQFSDYHSELNMSSLELGDSALYFCASSSTRIQGTGELFFGEGSRLTVL.

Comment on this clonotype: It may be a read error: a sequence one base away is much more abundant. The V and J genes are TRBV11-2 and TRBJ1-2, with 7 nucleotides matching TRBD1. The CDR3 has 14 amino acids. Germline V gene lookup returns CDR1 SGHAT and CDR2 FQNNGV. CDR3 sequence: CASSEGTGVYGYSF. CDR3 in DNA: TGTGCCAGCAGTGAGGGAACAGGGGTCTATGGCTACAGCTTC.

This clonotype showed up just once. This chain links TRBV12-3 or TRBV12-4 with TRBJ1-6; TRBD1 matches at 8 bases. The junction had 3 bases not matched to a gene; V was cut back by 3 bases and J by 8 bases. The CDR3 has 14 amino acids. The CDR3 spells CASSFQGADSPLHF. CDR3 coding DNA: TGTGCCAGCAGTTTTCAGGGGGCCGATTCACCCCTCCACTTT.

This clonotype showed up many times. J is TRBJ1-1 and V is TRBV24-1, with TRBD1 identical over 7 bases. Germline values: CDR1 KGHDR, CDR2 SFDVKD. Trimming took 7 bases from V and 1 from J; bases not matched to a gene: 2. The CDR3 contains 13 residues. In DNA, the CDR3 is TGTGCCACCAGACAGGGGTCGAACACTGAAGCTTTCTTT. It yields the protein CATRQGSNTEAFF.

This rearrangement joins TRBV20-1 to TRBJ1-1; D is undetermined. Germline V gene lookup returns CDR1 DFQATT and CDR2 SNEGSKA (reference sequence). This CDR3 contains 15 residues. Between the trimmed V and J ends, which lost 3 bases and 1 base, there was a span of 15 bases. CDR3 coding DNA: TGCAGTGCTAGTCCTTTCGGGCTCCAGAACACTGAAGCTTTCTTT. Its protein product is CSASPFGLQNTEAFF.

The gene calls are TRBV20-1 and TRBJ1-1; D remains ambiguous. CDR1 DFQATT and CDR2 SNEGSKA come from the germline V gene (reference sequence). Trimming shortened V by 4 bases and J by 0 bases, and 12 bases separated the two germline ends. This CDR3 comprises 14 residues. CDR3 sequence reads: CSATHKAMNTEAFF. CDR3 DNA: TGCAGTGCTACCCATAAGGCTATGAACACTGAAGCTTTCTTT.

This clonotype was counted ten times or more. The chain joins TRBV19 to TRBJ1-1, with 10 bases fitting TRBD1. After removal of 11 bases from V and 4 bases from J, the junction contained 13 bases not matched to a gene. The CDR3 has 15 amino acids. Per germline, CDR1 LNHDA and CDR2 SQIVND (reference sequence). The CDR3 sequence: CASVWGTGVFTEAFF. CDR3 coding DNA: TGTGCCTCAGTATGGGGGACAGGGGTTTTCACTGAAGCTTTCTTT.

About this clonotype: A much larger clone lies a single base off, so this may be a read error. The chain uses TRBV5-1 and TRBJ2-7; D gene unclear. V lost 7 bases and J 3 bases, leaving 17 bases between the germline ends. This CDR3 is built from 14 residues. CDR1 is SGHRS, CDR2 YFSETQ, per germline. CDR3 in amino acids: CASGVENRFYEQYF. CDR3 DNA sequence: TGCGCCAGCGGCGTCGAAAATCGATTCTACGAGCAGTACTTC.

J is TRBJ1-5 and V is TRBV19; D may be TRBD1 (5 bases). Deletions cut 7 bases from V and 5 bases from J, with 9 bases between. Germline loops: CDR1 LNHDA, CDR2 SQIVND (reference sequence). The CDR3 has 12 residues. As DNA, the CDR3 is TGTGCCAGTAATGCAGGGTATCAGCCCCAGCATTTT. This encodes CASNAGYQPQHF.

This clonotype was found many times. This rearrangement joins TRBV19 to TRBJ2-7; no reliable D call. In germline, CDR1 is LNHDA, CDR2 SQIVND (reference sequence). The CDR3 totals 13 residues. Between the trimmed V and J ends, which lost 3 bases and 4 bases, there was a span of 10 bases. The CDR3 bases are TGTGCCAGTAGTATGGGGTCGGAATACGAGCAGTACTTC. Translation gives CASSMGSEYEQYF.

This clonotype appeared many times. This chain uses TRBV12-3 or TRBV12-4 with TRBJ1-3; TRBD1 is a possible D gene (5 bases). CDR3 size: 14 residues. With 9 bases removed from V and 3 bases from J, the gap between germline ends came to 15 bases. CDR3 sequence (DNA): TGTGCCAGTACAAGGGGAGTCGATGGAAACACCATATATTTT. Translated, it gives CASTRGVDGNTIYF.

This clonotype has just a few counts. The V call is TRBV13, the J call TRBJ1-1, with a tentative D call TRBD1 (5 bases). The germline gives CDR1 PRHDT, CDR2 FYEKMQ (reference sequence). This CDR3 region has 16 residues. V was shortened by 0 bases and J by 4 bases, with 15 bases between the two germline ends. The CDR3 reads CASSLGLRQGSTEAFF. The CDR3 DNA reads TGTGCCAGCAGCTTAGGCCTTCGGCAGGGAAGCACTGAAGCTTTCTTT.

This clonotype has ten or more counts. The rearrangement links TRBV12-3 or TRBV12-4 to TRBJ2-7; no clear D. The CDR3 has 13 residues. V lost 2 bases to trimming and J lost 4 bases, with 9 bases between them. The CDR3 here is CASSLRTHYEQYF. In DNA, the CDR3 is TGTGCCAGCAGTTTAAGGACCCATTACGAGCAGTACTTC.

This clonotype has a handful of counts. DNA for the CDR3: TGTGCCAGCACCGAAGGGGGGGCAGATACGCAGTATTTT. Translation: CASTEGGADTQYF. The rearrangement links TRBV6-1 to TRBJ2-3; D might be TRBD2 (7 bases). This CDR3 contains 13 residues. The germline V gene encodes CDR1 MNHNS and CDR2 SASEGT. Trimming stripped 7 bases from V and 4 bases from J, with 12 bases between.

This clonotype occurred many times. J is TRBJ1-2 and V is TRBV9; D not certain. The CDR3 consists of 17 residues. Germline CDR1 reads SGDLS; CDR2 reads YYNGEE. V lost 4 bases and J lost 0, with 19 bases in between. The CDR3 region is CASSHPEGRRANYGYTF. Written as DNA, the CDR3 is TGTGCCAGCAGCCACCCTGAAGGCAGACGAGCTAACTATGGCTACACCTTC.

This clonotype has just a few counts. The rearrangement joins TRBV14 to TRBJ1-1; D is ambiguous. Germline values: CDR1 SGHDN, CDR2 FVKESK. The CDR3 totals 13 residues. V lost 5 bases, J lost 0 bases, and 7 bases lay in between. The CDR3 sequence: CASSYQMNTEAFF. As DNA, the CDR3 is TGTGCCAGCAGCTATCAAATGAACACTGAAGCTTTCTTT.

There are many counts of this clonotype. Here the CDR3 reads CASARLPSVYEQYF. CDR3 DNA: TGTGCCAGCGCTAGATTGCCTAGCGTCTACGAGCAGTACTTC. J is TRBJ2-7 and V is TRBV7-8; D is possibly TRBD2 (6 bases). Looked up from germline, CDR1 is SGHVS and CDR2 is FQNEAQ. The CDR3 is made up of 14 amino acids. V lost 8 bases, J lost 3 bases, and 17 bases lay in between. Using reference TRBV7-8 and TRBJ2-7 for the parts outside the CDR3, the full variable domain is GAGVSQSPRYKVAKRGQDVALRCDPISGHVSLFWYQQALGQGPEFLTYFQNEAQLDKSGLPSDRFFAERPEGSVSTLKIQRTQQEDSAVYLCASARLPSVYEQYFGPGTRLTVT.

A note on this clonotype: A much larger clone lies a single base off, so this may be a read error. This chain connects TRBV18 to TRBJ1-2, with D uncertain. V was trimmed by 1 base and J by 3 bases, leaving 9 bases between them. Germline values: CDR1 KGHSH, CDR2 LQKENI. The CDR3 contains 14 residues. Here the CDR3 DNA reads TGTGCCAGCTCACCACTGAACACCGACTATGGCTACACCTTC. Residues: CASSPLNTDYGYTF.

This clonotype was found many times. CDR3 residues: CASSLTPGTMNTGELFF. For the CDR3, the DNA is TGTGCCAGCAGCCTTACGCCCGGGACTATGAACACCGGGGAGCTGTTTTTT. This chain connects TRBV14 to TRBJ2-2; TRBD2 matches 7 bases. CDR3 size: 17 residues. Germline assignment: CDR1 SGHDN and CDR2 FVKESK. V dropped 4 bases and J dropped 1; count of bases not matched to a gene: 9.

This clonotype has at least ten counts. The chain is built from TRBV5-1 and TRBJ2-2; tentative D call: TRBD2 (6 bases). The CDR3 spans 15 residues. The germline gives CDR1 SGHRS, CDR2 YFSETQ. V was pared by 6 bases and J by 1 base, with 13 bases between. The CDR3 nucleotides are TGCGCCAGCACCCCGACTAGAGGGAACACCGGGGAGCTGTTTTTT. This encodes CASTPTRGNTGELFF.

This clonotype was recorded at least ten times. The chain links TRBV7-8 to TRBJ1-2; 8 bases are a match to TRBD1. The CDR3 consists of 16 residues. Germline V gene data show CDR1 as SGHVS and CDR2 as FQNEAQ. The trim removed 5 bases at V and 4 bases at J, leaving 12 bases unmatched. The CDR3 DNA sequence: TGTGCCAGCAGCCAAAATAATCCACAGGGGGGCTATGGCTACACCTTC. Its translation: CASSQNNPQGGYGYTF.

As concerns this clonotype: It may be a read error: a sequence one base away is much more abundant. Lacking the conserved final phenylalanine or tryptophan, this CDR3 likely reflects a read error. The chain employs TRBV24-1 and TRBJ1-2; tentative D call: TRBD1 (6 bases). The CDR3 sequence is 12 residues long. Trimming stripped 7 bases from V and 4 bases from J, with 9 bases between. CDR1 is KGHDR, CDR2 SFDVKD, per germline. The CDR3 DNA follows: TGTGCCACCAGCCAGGGGACCTATGGCTACACCTCC. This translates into CATSQGTYGYTS.

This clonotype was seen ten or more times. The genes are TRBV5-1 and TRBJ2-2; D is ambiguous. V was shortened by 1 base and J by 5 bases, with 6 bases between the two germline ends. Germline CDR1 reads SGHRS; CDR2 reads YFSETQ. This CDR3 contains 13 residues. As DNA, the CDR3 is TGCGCCAGCAGCTTGTACGTAACCGGGGAGCTGTTTTTT. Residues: CASSLYVTGELFF.

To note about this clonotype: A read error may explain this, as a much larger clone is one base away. CDR3 DNA: TGTGCCAGCAGTTTTAAGTCATGGGGGAACATTAAGTACTTC. The encoded protein is CASSFKSWGNIKYF. The chain employs TRBV12-3 or TRBV12-4 and TRBJ2-4; D tentatively fits TRBD1 or TRBD2 (5 bases each). The CDR3 extends over 14 amino acids.

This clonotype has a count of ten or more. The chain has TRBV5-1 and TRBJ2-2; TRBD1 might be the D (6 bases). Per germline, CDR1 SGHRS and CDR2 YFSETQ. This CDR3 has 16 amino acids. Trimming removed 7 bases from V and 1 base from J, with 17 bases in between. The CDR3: CASSLSQTGNTGELFF. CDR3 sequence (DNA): TGCGCCAGCTCCCTCTCCCAGACAGGGAACACCGGGGAGCTGTTTTTT.

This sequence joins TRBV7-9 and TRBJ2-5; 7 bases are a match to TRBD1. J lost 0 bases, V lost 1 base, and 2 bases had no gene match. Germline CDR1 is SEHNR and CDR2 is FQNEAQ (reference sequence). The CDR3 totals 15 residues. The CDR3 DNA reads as TGTGCCAGCAGCTTAGTACAGGGGTACCAAGAGACCCAGTACTTC. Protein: CASSLVQGYQETQYF.